This T cell receptor (beta chain) was recorded in a study of beta chain features in type 1 diabetes. Study-wide results and caveats: Whether HLA type affects TCRB rearrangement stayed undetermined in the present work. The naive, central memory and Treg TCRB repertoires of patients appeared to be more similar to one another than those of healthy donors.

The CDR3 length is 13 residues. Germline CDR1 and CDR2: SSHAT and FNYEAQ (reference sequence). This clone was seen only a few times. Its antigen is not identified. Germline and junction disagree at one end, which may indicate a read error. Isolation of CD4+ naive, central memory, regulatory and stem cell-like memory cells was achieved by sorting via CD45RO/CCR7/CD25/CD127/CD95/CD27. Sequenced material consisted of expressed TCRB transcripts (all of the isolated RNA was reverse transcribed). TCRdb keeps only in-frame clones here, not all; method: immunoSEQ multiplex PCR. The table lists some 330,000 clones, 11% of them singletons.

This rearrangement joins TRBV7-7 to TRBJ2-2, with 7 bases fitting TRBD1. This receptor was taken from a woman in her 30s in good health. Sequenced input: naive CD4+ T cells from blood. CDR3 residues: CASSWTGTGELFF. CDR3 in DNA: TGTGCTAGCAGCTGGACAGGAACCGGGGAGCTGTTTTTT.